Sequencing of this TCR beta chain was carried out in a study of CD8+ T cells in alopecia areata. Across the whole study: Twice a day, 5 to 10 mg of oral tofacitinib was administered to treated patients. Study-level results: Higher clonality than in normal scalp was seen in lesional scalp, especially alopecia totalis/universalis. Patients shared TCRs less clearly than mice did, possibly owing to HLA.

Extracted RNA was reverse transcribed into cDNA, the sequencing template. Clones were sequenced by immunoSEQ multiplex PCR, and TCRdb holds only the in-frame ones, with some missing. The sample lists approximately 57,000 clones; around 96% were seen once. From alopecia areata patients, lesional scalp punch biopsies and peripheral blood were collected. Points on this clone: Its antigen is as yet unknown.

V was shortened by 4 bases and J by 4 bases, with 13 bases between the two germline ends. This CDR3 has 14 residues. The germline V gene encodes CDR1 SGHNT and CDR2 YENEEA. Sequenced material: CD8+ T cells sorted from blood, taken at week 0. This receptor was identified in a human donor with alopecia areata. The J gene is TRBJ2-5, the V gene TRBV11-3; D is undetermined. CDR3 loop: CASSSRSLRETQYF. In DNA form, the CDR3 reads TGTGCCAGCAGCTCCCGTTCCCTCCGAGAGACCCAGTACTTC.